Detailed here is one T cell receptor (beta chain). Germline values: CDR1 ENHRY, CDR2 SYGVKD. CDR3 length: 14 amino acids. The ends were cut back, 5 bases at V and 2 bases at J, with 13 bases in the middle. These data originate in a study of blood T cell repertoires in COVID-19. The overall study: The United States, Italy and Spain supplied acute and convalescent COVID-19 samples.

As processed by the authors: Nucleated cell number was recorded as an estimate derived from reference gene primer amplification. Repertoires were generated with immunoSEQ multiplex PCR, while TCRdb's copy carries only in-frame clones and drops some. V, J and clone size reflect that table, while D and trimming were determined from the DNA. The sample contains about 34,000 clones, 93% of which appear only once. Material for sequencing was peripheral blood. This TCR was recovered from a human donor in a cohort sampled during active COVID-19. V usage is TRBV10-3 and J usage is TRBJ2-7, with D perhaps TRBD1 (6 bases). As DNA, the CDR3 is TGTGCCATCAGTTCAAGACAGGACGCCTACGAGCAGTACTTC. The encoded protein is CAISSRQDAYEQYF.